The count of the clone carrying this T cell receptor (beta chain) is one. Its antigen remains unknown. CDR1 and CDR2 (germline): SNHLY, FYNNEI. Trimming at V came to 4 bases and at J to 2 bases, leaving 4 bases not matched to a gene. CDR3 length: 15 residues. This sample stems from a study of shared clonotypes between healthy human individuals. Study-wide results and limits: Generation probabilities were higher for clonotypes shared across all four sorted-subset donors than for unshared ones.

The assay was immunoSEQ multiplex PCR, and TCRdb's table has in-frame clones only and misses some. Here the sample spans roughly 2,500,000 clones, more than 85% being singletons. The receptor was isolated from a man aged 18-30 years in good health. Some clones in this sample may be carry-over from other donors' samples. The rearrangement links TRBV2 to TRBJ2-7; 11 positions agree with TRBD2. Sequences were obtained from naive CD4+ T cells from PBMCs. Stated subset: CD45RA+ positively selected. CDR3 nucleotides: TGTGCCAGCAGTGCGGGACTAGCGGAGCCCTACGAGCAGTACTTC. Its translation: CASSAGLAEPYEQYF.